This T cell receptor beta chain comes out of a study of chemoradiotherapy in HPV16-positive cancers. Study-wide points: During treatment, candidate HPV-specific clones and E7-related motifs expanded in tumor.

Repertoires were generated with immunoSEQ multiplex PCR, while TCRdb's copy carries only in-frame clones and drops some. Of approximately 8,300 clones listed, about 88% are singletons. Concerning this clone: The antigen is unknown.

The ends were cut back, 0 bases at V and 4 bases at J, with 3 bases in the middle. The CDR3 is made up of 12 amino acids. Germline V gives CDR1 ENHRY, CDR2 SYGVKD. Repertoires were sampled repeatedly during chemoradiotherapy. This chain joins TRBV10-3 and TRBJ1-2; the D is unclear. The sequence was collected from a human donor with HPV-associated anogenital cancer. This specimen was tumor tissue, taken from a patient who underwent chemoradiotherapy. CDR3 residues: CAISESSYGYTF. The CDR3 DNA follows: TGTGCCATCAGTGAGTCTTCCTATGGCTACACCTTC.